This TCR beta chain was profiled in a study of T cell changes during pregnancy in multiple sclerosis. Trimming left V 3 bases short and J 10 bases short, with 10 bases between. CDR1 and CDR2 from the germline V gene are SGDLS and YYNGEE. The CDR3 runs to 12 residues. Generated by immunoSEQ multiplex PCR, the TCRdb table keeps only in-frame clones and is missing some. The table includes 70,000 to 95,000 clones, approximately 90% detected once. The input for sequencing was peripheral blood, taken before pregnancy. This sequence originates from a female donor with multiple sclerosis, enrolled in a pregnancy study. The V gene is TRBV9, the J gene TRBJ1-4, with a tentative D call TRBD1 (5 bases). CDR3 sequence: CASSGPQGKLFF. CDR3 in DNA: TGTGCCAGCAGCGGCCCCCAGGGAAAACTGTTTTTT.